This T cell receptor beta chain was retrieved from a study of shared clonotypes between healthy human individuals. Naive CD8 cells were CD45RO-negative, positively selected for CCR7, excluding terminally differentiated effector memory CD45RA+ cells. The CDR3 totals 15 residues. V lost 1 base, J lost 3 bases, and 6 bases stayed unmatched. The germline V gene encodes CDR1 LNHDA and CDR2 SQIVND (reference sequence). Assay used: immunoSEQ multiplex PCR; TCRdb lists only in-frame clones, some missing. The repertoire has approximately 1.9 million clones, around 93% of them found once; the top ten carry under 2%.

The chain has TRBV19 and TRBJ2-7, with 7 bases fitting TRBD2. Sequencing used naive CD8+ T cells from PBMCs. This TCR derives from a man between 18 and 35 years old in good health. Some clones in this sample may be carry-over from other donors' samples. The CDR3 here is CASSIGAGDFYEQYF. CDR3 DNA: TGTGCCAGTAGTATAGGGGCGGGAGACTTCTACGAGCAGTACTTC.